This T cell receptor (beta chain) was sequenced during a study of T cells in Graves' hyperthyroidism and ophthalmopathy. RNA transcripts served as the template for amplifying TCR beta CDR3 regions. HTBI primers drove first-round RT-PCR of the TCR CDR3. In TCRdb, the multiplex PCR reads were re-called with MiXCR into one record per CDR3 protein. The table has 40,000 to 65,000 distinct CDR3 sequences, roughly 50% seen once. The CDR3 totals 15 residues. The germline CDR1 and CDR2 sequences are SEHNR and FQNEAQ (reference sequence). Trimming took off 5 bases at V and 1 base at J, with 14 bases between the two ends. Study findings and constraints: In validation, the model predicted ophthalmopathy. These predictions came a median approximately 6.5 months before onset. Most thyroid-expanded clonotypes above 0.001 were also found in blood.

Of note for this clonotype: What it binds is not known.

Uncontrolled infection, other autoimmune disease, pregnancy or lactation barred patients from enrollment. Fresh 10 ml peripheral blood yielded PBMCs. The clonotype originates from a woman aged 45 to 65 with Graves' ophthalmopathy. Sequencing input: blood. The chain links TRBV7-9 to TRBJ1-2; D is ambiguous. The DNA of the CDR3 is TGTGCCAGCAGCCAGACGGAGGATAATAACTATGGCTACACCTTC. It is translated as CASSQTEDNNYGYTF.